This entry concerns a single T cell receptor (beta chain). V was pared by 1 base and J by 3 bases, with 13 bases between. Germline CDR1 reads MGHRA; CDR2 reads YSYEKL. CDR3 length: 15 residues. This sample was included in a study of blood T cell repertoires in COVID-19. Sequencing used immunoSEQ multiplex PCR; TCRdb keeps in-frame clones, though not all of them. This table has approximately 500,000 clones, 80% to 90% appearing once. What was sequenced was peripheral blood. The gene calls are TRBV4-1 and TRBJ2-7, with D possibly TRBD2 on 6 matching bases. The clonotype originates from a human donor in a cohort sampled during active COVID-19. The CDR3 DNA reads TGCGCCAGCAGCCAAGGGGTCGGGAGCGTCTACGAGCAGTACTTC. This gives the protein CASSQGVGSVYEQYF.